This T cell receptor beta chain is from a study of HIV-infected patients and healthy controls. Germline CDR1 is SGHRS and CDR2 is YFSETQ. This CDR3 is built from 15 residues. The V gene lost 4 bases and the J gene lost 1 base, with 14 bases spanning the gap. This clonotype was detected many times. The antigen is undetermined. The repertoire came from unfractionated whole blood and reflected all unsorted peripheral T cells. RNA came from approximately 2.6 ml of peripheral blood. Study-level findings and limits: Mean usage of eight alpha and eight beta V genes differed significantly in HIV-infected patients versus controls. HIV+ repertoires were severely depleted of MAIT alpha-chain CDR3s, unlike healthy controls.

Alpha and beta constant-region primers primed reverse transcription of about 500 ng RNA. Using multiplexing indices, alpha and beta chain libraries were generated apart by chain-specific third strand synthesis. A single primer pair per chain amplified all rearrangements, with per-molecule barcodes. TCRdb itself ran the 5' RACE reads through MiXCR, one entry per CDR3 protein. The table has 18,000 or so distinct CDR3 sequences, 12% seen once. The sequencing sample was made of blood. The TCR sequence derives from an adult in good health. The chain carries TRBV5-1 and TRBJ1-1; a weak D match, TRBD1 (6 bases). The CDR3 region is CASSRRTASNTEAFF. In DNA, the CDR3 is TGCGCCAGCAGCCGAAGGACAGCTTCGAACACTGAAGCTTTCTTT.